These 7 T cell receptor beta chains originate from one sample sequenced in a study of blood T cell repertoires in COVID-19 (TCRdb year 2020). Library prep was done by the immunoSEQ multiplex PCR assay. In its TCRdb copy, this immuneACCESS table keeps in-frame sequences only and misses some clones. Where compared with another copy, unresolved V genes explain less than half of these, and the others have no known cause. The sample data list over 350,000 clones, and just over 90% of these were observed just once. The leading ten clones occupy about 0.86% of the sample. The sample comprised PBMCs or T cells enriched from blood (not recorded which). Source of these receptors: a woman aged 40 to 50 who had been exposed to COVID-19.

The chain joins TRBV6-5 to TRBJ1-6, with D possibly matching TRBD1 (5 bases). V was pared by 0 bases and J by 10 bases, with 13 bases between. CDR1 is MNHEY and CDR2 is SVGAGI in the germline V gene. The CDR3 runs to 15 residues. The DNA of the CDR3 is TGTGCCAGCAGTTACTCGGTCAGGGTGGACTCACCCCTCCACTTT. Its protein product is CASSYSVRVDSPLHF.

The V gene is TRBV19, the J gene TRBJ1-5; TRBD1 aligns across 7 bases. Germline V gene data show CDR1 as LNHDA and CDR2 as SQIVND (reference sequence). V shed 3 bases, J shed 2 bases, and the junction held 7 bases outside the gene matches. The CDR3 extends over 16 amino acids. The CDR3 DNA follows: TGTGCCAGTAGTATCTTCAGGGGGTTCGGCAATCAGCCCCAGCATTTT. This codes for CASSIFRGFGNQPQHF.

As regards this clone: Sequence at one end of the junction differs from germline and may be a read error. The chain has TRBV18 and TRBJ2-1, with 15 bases that match TRBD2. Germline V gene data show CDR1 as KGHSH and CDR2 as LQKENI. This CDR3 comprises 13 residues. In DNA form, the CDR3 reads TGTGCCAGCCGGGGACTAGCGGGAGGTTCTATGGTCTTC. Protein product: CASRGLAGGSMVF.

This chain uses TRBV9 with TRBJ2-7; D possibly corresponds to TRBD2 (5 bases). The ends were cut back, 0 bases at V and 7 bases at J, with 17 bases in the middle. The CDR3 totals 15 residues. Germline CDR1 and CDR2: SGDLS and YYNGEE. In DNA, the CDR3 is TGTGCCAGCAGCGTAGATGAGGGAAGACCGGGAGAGCAGTACTTC. Amino acid sequence: CASSVDEGRPGEQYF. Full variable domain (missing parts from reference TRBV9 and TRBJ2-7): DSGVTQTPKHLITATGQRVTLRCSPRSGDLSVYWYQQSLDQGLQFLIQYYNGEERAKGNILERFSAQQFPDLHSELNLSSLELGDSALYFCASSVDEGRPGEQYFGPGTRLTVT.

The chain has TRBV18 and TRBJ1-5; 9 bases are shared with TRBD1. The junction had 7 bases not matched to a gene; V was cut back by 3 bases and J by 4 bases. Germline V CDR1 and CDR2: KGHSH, LQKENI. The CDR3 covers 16 residues. The CDR3 spells CASSPSTGGGNQPQHF. DNA of the CDR3: TGTGCCAGCTCACCCTCGACAGGGGGGGGGAATCAGCCCCAGCATTTT.

Turning to this clone: One junction end does not reproduce the germline sequence, and a read error may be involved. The rearrangement joins TRBV7-7 to TRBJ2-1, with 10 bases matching TRBD2. The CDR3 contains 15 residues. The V gene's germline CDR1 is SSHAT and CDR2 FNYEAQ (reference sequence). The CDR3: CASSVGLADYNEQFF. CDR3 nucleotides: TGTGCTAGCAGCGTCGGACTAGCGGATTACAATGAGCAGTTCTTC.

The genes are TRBV7-2 and TRBJ1-2, with no clear D. The CDR3 is 15 amino acids. The germline gives CDR1 SGHTA, CDR2 FQGNSA. V was clipped by 2 bases and J by 2 bases, with 12 bases between them. The CDR3 DNA follows: TGTGCCAGCAGCTTAATCAGGCTTGGAAACTATGGCTACACCTTC. It is translated as CASSLIRLGNYGYTF.